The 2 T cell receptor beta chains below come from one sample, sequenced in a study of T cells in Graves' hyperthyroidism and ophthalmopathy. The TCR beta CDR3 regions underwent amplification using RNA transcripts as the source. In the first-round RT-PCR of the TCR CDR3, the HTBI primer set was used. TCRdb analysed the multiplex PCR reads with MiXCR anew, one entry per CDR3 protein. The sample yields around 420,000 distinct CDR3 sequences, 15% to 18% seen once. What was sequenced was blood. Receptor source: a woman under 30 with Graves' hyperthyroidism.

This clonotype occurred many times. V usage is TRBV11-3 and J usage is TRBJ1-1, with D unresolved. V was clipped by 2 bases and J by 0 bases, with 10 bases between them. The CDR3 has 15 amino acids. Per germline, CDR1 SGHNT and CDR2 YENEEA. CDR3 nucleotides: TGTGCCAGCAGCTTATCGGGGTCCATGAACACTGAAGCTTTCTTT. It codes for CASSLSGSMNTEAFF.

The CDR3 region has the DNA TGCAGCGTTGGGGACAATGAGCAGTTCTTC. This sequence encodes CSVGDNEQFF. The chain recombines TRBV29-1 with TRBJ2-1; D gene uncertain. Germline loops: CDR1 SQVTM, CDR2 ANQGSEA. The length of the CDR3 is 10 residues. Trimming removed 4 bases at V and 5 bases at J, with 3 bases between.